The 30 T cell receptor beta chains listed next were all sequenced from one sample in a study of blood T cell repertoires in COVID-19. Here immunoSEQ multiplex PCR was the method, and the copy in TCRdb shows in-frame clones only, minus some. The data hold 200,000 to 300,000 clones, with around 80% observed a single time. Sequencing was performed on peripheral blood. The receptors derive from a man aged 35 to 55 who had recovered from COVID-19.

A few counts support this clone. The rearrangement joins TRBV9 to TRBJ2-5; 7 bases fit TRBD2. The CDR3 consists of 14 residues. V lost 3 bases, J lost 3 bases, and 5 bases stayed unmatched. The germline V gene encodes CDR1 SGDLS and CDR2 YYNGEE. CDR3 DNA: TGTGCCAGCAGCGGCGGGGGATCGGAAGAGACCCAGTACTTC. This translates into CASSGGGSEETQYF.

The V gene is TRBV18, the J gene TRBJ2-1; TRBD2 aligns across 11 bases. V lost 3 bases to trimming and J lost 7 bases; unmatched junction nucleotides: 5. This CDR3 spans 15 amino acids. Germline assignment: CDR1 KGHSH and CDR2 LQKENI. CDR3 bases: TGTGCCAGCTCACCTGTACTAGCGGGAGATAATGAGCAGTTCTTC. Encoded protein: CASSPVLAGDNEQFF.

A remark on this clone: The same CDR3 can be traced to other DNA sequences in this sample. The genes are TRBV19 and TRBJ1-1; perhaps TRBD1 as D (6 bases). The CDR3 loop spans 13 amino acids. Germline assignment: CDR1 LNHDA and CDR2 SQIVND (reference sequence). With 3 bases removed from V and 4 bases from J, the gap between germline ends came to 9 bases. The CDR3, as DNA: TGTGCCAGTAGTATTAGGGGGTTCACTGAAGCTTTCTTT. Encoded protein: CASSIRGFTEAFF. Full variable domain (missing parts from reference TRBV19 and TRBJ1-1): DGGITQSPKYLFRKEGQNVTLSCEQNLNHDAMYWYRQDPGQGLRLIYYSQIVNDFQKGDIAEGYSVSREKKESFPLTVTSAQKNPTAFYLCASSIRGFTEAFFGQGTRLTVV.

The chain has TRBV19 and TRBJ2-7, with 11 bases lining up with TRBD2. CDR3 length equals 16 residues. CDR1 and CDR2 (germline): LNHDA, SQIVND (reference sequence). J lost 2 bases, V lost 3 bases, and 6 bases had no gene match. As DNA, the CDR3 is TGTGCCAGTAGTATCACCGGGACTAGCGGACCCTACGAGCAGTACTTC. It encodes CASSITGTSGPYEQYF.

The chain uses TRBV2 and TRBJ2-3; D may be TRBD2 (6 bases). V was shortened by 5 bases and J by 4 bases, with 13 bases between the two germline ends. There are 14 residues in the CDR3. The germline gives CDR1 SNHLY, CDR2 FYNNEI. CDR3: CASSPREIADTQYF. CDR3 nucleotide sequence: TGTGCCAGCAGTCCTCGGGAGATTGCAGATACGCAGTATTTT.

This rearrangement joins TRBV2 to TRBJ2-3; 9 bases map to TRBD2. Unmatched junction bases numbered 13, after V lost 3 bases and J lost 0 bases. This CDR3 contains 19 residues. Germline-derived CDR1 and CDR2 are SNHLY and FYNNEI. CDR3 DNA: TGTGCCAGCAGTGAGAGGCTAGCGGGAAGCCCCGTGAGCACAGATACGCAGTATTTT. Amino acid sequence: CASSERLAGSPVSTDTQYF.

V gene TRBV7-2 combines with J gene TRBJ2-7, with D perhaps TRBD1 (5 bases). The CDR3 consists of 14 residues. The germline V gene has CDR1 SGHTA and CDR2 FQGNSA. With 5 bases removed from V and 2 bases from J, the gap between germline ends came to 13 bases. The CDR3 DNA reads TGTGCCAGCAGCCGCACAGGTGGAGCCTACGAGCAGTACTTC. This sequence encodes CASSRTGGAYEQYF.

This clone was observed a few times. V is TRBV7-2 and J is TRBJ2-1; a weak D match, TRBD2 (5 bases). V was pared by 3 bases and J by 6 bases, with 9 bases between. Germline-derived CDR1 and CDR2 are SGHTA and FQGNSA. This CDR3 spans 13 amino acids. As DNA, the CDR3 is TGTGCCAGCAGCTTCGAGCGGACCAATGAGCAGTTCTTC. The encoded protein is CASSFERTNEQFF.

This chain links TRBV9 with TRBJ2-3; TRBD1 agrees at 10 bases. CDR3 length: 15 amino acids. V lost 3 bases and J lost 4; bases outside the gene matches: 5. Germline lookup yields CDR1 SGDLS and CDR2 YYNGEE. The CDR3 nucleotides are TGTGCCAGCAGCGCAGCGACAGGGGGCGCAGATACGCAGTATTTT. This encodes CASSAATGGADTQYF. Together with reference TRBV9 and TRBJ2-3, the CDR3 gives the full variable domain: DSGVTQTPKHLITATGQRVTLRCSPRSGDLSVYWYQQSLDQGLQFLIQYYNGEERAKGNILERFSAQQFPDLHSELNLSSLELGDSALYFCASSAATGGADTQYFGPGTRLTVL.

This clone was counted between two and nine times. The CDR3 nucleotides read TGTGCCAGTAGTTCGTCCCCTCTACCGGTCTACGAGCAGTACTTC. Translated: CASSSSPLPVYEQYF. The chain carries TRBV19 and TRBJ2-7, with D unclear. The CDR3 is 15 residues long. Trimming took off 5 bases at V and 3 bases at J, with 17 bases between the two ends. In germline, CDR1 is LNHDA, CDR2 SQIVND (reference sequence).

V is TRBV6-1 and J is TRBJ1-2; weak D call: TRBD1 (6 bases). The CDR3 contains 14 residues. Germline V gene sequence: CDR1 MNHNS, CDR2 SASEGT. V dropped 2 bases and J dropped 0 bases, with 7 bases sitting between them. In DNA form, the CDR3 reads TGTGCCAGCAGTGAACAGGGGTCTAACTATGGCTACACCTTC. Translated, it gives CASSEQGSNYGYTF.

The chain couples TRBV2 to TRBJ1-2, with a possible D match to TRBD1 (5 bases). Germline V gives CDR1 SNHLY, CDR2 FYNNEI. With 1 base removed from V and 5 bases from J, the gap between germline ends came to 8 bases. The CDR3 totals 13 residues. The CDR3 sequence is CASSEGGLYGYTF. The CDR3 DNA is TGTGCCAGCAGTGAAGGGGGACTATATGGCTACACCTTC.

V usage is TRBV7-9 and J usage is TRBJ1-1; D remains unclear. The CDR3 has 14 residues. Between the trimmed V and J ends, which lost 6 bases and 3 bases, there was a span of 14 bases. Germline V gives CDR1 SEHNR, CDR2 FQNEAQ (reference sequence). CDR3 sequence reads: CASSVSGTHTEAFF. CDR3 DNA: TGTGCCAGCAGTGTGTCAGGAACTCACACTGAAGCTTTCTTT.

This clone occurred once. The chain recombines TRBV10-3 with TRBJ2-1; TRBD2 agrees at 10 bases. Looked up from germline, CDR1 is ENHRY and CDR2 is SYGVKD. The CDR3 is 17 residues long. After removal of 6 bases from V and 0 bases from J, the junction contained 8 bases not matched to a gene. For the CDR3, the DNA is TGTGCCATCAGAGCTAGCGGGGGCCCAAACTCCTACAATGAGCAGTTCTTC. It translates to CAIRASGGPNSYNEQFF.

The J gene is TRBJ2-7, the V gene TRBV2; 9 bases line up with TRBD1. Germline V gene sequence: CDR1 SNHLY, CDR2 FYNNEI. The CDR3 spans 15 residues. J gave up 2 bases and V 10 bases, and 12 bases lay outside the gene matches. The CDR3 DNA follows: TGTGCCATCTCAGGACAGGGGCCGAGGACCTACGAGCAGTACTTC. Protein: CAISGQGPRTYEQYF.

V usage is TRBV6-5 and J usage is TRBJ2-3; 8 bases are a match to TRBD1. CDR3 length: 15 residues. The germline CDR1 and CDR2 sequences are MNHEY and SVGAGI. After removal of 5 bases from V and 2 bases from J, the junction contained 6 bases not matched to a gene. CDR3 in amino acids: CASSLQGGPTDTQYF. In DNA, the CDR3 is TGTGCCAGCAGTCTACAGGGGGGCCCCACAGATACGCAGTATTTT.

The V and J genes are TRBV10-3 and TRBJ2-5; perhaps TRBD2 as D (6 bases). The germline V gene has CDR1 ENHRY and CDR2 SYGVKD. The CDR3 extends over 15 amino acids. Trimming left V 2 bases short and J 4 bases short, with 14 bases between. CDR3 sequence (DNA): TGTGCCATCAGTGAGAGAGAGACTAGAGGAGAGACCCAGTACTTC. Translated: CAISERETRGETQYF.

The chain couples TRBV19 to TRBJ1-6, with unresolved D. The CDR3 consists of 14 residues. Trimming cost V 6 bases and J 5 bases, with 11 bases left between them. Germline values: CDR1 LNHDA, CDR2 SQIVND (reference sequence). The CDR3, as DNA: TGTGCCAGTAGCCGGGATTTCAATAATTCACCCCTCCACTTT. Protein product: CASSRDFNNSPLHF. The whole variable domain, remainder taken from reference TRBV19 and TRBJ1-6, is DGGITQSPKYLFRKEGQNVTLSCEQNLNHDAMYWYRQDPGQGLRLIYYSQIVNDFQKGDIAEGYSVSREKKESFPLTVTSAQKNPTAFYLCASSRDFNNSPLHFGNGTRLTVT.

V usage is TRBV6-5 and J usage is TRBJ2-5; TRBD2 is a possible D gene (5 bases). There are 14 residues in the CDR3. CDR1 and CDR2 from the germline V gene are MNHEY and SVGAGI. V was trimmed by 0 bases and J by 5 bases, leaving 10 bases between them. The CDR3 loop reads CASSYSRVAETQYF. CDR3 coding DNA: TGTGCCAGCAGTTACTCGAGGGTAGCCGAGACCCAGTACTTC.

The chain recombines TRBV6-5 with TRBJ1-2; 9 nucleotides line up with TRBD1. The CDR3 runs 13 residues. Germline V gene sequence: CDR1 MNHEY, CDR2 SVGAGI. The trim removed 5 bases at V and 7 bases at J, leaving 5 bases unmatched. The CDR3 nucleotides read TGTGCCAGCAGTCTACAGGGACAGGGTGGCTACACCTTC. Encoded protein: CASSLQGQGGYTF.

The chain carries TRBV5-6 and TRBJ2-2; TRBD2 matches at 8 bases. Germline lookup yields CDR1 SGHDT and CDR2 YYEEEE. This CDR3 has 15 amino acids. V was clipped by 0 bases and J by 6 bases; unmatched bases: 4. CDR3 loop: CASSLEPGGAGELFF. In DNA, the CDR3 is TGTGCCAGCAGCTTGGAGCCGGGAGGGGCCGGGGAGCTGTTTTTT.

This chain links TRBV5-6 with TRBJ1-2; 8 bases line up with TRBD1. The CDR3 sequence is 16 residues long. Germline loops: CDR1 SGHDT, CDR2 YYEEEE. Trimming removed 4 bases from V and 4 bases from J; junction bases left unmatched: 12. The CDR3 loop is CASSGMTGAATYGYTF. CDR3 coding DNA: TGTGCCAGCAGCGGAATGACAGGGGCAGCTACCTATGGCTACACCTTC.

CDR3 residues: CASSPRTSGGDETQYF. The CDR3 nucleotides are TGTGCCAGCAGCCCTAGGACTAGCGGGGGGGACGAGACCCAGTACTTC. The chain employs TRBV11-2 and TRBJ2-5, with 15 bases fitting TRBD2. Germline CDR1 is SGHAT and CDR2 is FQNNGV. V trimming: 5 bases; J trimming: 5 bases; junction bases outside the gene matches: 6. The CDR3 extends over 16 amino acids. The full variable domain, completed using reference TRBV11-2 and TRBJ2-5, is EAGVAQSPRYKIIEKRQSVAFWCNPISGHATLYWYQQILGQGPKLLIQFQNNGVVDDSQLPKDRFSAERLKGVDSTLKIQPAKLEDSAVYLCASSPRTSGGDETQYFGPGTRLLVL.

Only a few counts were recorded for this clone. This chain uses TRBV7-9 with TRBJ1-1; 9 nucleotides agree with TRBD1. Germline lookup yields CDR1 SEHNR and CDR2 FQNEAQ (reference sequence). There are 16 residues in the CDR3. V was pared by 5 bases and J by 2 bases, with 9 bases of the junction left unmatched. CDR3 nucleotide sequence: TGTGCCAGCAGCCACCGACAGGGGGAATTCAACACTGAAGCTTTCTTT. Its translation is CASSHRQGEFNTEAFF.

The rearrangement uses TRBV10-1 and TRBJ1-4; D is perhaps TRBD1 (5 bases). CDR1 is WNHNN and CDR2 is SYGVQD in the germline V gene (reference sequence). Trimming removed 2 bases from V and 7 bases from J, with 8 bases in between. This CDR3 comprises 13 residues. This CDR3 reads CASSEGASEKLFF. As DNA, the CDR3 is TGCGCCAGCAGTGAGGGGGCATCTGAAAAACTGTTTTTT.

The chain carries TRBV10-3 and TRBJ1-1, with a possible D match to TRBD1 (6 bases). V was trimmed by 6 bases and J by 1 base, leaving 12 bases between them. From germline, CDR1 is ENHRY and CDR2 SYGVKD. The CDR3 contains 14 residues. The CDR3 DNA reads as TGTGCCATCAGAGATCCGGGACAGAACACTGAAGCTTTCTTT. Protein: CAIRDPGQNTEAFF.

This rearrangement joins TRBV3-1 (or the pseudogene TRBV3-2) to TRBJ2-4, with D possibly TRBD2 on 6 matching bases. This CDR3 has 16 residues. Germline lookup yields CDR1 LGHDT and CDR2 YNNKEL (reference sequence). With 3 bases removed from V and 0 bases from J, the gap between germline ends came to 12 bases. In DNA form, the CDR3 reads TGTGCCAGCAGCCACACTAGCCGTCTAGCCAAAAACATTCAGTACTTC. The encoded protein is CASSHTSRLAKNIQYF.

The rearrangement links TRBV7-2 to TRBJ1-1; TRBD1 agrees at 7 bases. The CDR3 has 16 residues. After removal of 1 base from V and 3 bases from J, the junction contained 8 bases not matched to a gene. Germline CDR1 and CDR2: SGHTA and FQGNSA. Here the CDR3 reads CASSLGTGLGDTEAFF. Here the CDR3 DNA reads TGTGCCAGCAGCTTAGGGACAGGCCTGGGGGACACTGAAGCTTTCTTT. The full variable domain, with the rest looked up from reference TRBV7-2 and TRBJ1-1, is GAGVSQSPSNKVTEKGKDVELRCDPISGHTALYWYRQSLGQGLEFLIYFQGNSAPDKSGLPSDRFSAERTGGSVSTLTIQRTQQEDSAVYLCASSLGTGLGDTEAFFGQGTRLTVV.

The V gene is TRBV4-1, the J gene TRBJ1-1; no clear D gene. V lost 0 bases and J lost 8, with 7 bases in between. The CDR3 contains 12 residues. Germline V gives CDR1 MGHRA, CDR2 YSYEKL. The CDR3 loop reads CASSQEDWEAFF. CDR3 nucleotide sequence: TGCGCCAGCAGCCAAGAGGACTGGGAAGCTTTCTTT.

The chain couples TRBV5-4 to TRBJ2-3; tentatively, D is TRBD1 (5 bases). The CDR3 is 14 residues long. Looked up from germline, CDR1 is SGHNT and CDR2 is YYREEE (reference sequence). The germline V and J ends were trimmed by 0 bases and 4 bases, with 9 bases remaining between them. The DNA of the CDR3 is TGTGCCAGCAGCTTGGATCAGGGTGCAGATACGCAGTATTTT. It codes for CASSLDQGADTQYF.